These 4 T cell receptor beta chains were sequenced from one sample in a study of vaccination effects on CD4 cells after COVID-19 (dated by TCRdb to 2021 to 2024). Their antigen targets remain unknown. Libraries were prepared through the immunoSEQ multiplex PCR assay. The source is immuneACCESS, and TCRdb retained only in-frame sequences with V and J called. Part of the clones is not carried over; for the studies checked, unresolved V genes explain less than half of this, and the remainder is unexplained. This sample holds under 50,000 clones; approximately 70% were observed only once. The ten largest clones capture roughly 5% of the sample. After around eleven days of culture, CD4+ T cells were isolated with the EasySep CD4+ T cell isolation kit. The sample in question was CD4+ T cells from PBMCs cultured without peptide, obtained before COVID-19 vaccination. The receptors were gathered from a human donor who received a COVID-19 vaccine.

The V call is TRBV29-1, the J call TRBJ2-5; D perhaps matches TRBD1 (5 bases). CDR3 length: 15 amino acids. Germline assignment: CDR1 SQVTM and CDR2 ANQGSEA. Trimming stripped 5 bases from V and 5 bases from J, with 21 bases between. This CDR3 reads CSVTVTVPSRETQYF. CDR3 in DNA: TGCAGCGTTACTGTGACAGTACCTTCGCGTGAGACCCAGTACTTC.

In DNA form, the CDR3 reads TGTGCCAGTAGTGTACAGGGGGCAAGCGCTGAAGCTTTCTTT. Translating gives CASSVQGASAEAFF. The chain is built from TRBV19 and TRBJ1-1; 9 bases agree with TRBD1. The J segment lost 6 bases and the V segment lost 5 bases, leaving 7 bases of the junction unmatched. From germline, CDR1 is LNHDA and CDR2 SQIVND (reference sequence). The CDR3 covers 14 residues.

The rearrangement uses TRBV6-4 and TRBJ2-1, with 13 bases fitting TRBD2. After removal of 10 bases from V and 6 bases from J, the junction contained 15 bases not matched to a gene. CDR3 length: 17 amino acids. Germline V gene sequence: CDR1 MRHNA, CDR2 SNTAGT. Here the CDR3 reads CANPGLAGVGIRNEQFF. CDR3 nucleotide sequence: TGTGCCAACCCCGGACTAGCGGGAGTAGGTATCCGCAATGAGCAGTTCTTC.

The table lists this clone with a few counts. This chain links TRBV4-2 with TRBJ1-4, with a tentative D call TRBD1 (5 bases). Germline values: CDR1 LGHNA, CDR2 YNFKEQ. V was cut by 0 bases and J by 14 bases, with 13 bases left in between. This CDR3 spans 13 amino acids. CDR3 bases: TGTGCCAGCAGCCAAGAGTGGGACGTTAGGCTGTTTTTT. Its translation: CASSQEWDVRLFF.